This T cell receptor (beta chain) appears in the sequencing data of a study of identical twins. Losses at the gene ends were 3 bases for V and 8 bases for J; bases not matched to a gene: 8. This CDR3 has 14 amino acids. Germline CDR1 and CDR2: SGHRS and YFSETQ. Study-wide results and limits: Among out-of-frame alpha sequences shared by twins, low generation probability occurred in excess. Twins' excess sharing was less marked for out-of-frame beta sequences.

This clonotype has just a few counts. Its antigen is not known. It was template switching that added a universal primer site, and there were unique molecular identifiers on the cDNA. TCRdb analysed the 5' RACE reads with MiXCR anew, one entry per CDR3 protein. Of about 300,000 distinct CDR3 sequences listed, about 12% are singletons. Separately, the same data were catalogued under a study of yellow fever vaccine responses in identical twins.

The sequenced material came from CD8+ T cells sorted from blood. The V gene is TRBV5-1, the J gene TRBJ2-1, with 7 positions matching TRBD1. The receptor's source is a young woman in good health. CDR3 coding DNA: TGCGCCAGCAGCTCGACAGGGTCACTCGATGAGCAGTTCTTC. Amino acids: CASSSTGSLDEQFF.